Below, 4 T cell receptor beta chains from the same sample are listed, as sequenced in a study of T-cell memory formation after mild COVID-19. One entry per CDR3 protein, called by TCRdb with MiXCR from the 5' RACE reads. The sample has roughly 130,000 distinct CDR3 sequences, 5% to 6.5% seen once. The sequenced sample consisted of PBMCs or a T cell subset sorted from them (not recorded which). The receptor set was obtained from an adult woman who had mild COVID-19 (a few samples of this study predate the infection). Cell type and time point are not known.

The chain employs TRBV20-1 and TRBJ2-5, with a tentative D call TRBD2 (6 bases). Trimming took 4 bases from V and 4 from J, leaving 10 bases between them. The CDR3 spans 12 residues. Germline assignment: CDR1 DFQATT and CDR2 SNEGSKA (reference sequence). The CDR3 reads CSATSARETQYF. The CDR3 nucleotides read TGCAGTGCTACTAGCGCCCGAGAGACCCAGTACTTC.

This clonotype has at least ten counts. The chain's CDR3 is CASSFGSTNTGELFF. The DNA of the CDR3 is TGTGCCAGCAGCTTCGGGTCGACGAACACCGGGGAGCTGTTTTTT. V is TRBV7-8 and J is TRBJ2-2; D not certain. Germline V gene lookup returns CDR1 SGHVS and CDR2 FQNEAQ. Trimming removed 3 bases at V and 0 bases at J, with 8 bases between. This CDR3 comprises 15 residues. The full variable domain, its missing parts supplied by reference TRBV7-8 and TRBJ2-2, is GAGVSQSPRYKVAKRGQDVALRCDPISGHVSLFWYQQALGQGPEFLTYFQNEAQLDKSGLPSDRFFAERPEGSVSTLKIQRTQQEDSAVYLCASSFGSTNTGELFFGEGSRLTVL.

The sample holds one count of this clonotype. The DNA of the CDR3 is TGTGCCAGCAGCTTAGGGGCCTCGGCGGCCTATGGCTACACCTTC. Translating it yields CASSLGASAAYGYTF. The chain has TRBV11-2 and TRBJ1-2, with D hard to call. Trimming stripped 1 base from V and 4 bases from J, with 13 bases between. Germline V gives CDR1 SGHAT, CDR2 FQNNGV. This CDR3 has 15 residues.

This clonotype is categorized as medium-sized (0.01 to 0.1%). CDR3 protein: CAISERETQYF. The CDR3 DNA follows: TGTGCCATCAGTGAGCGAGAGACCCAGTACTTC. The rearrangement uses TRBV10-3 and TRBJ2-5; D not resolved. Germline lookup yields CDR1 ENHRY and CDR2 SYGVKD. The V end lost 2 bases, the J end lost 4 bases, and 2 bases lay between the germline ends. The CDR3 runs 11 residues.